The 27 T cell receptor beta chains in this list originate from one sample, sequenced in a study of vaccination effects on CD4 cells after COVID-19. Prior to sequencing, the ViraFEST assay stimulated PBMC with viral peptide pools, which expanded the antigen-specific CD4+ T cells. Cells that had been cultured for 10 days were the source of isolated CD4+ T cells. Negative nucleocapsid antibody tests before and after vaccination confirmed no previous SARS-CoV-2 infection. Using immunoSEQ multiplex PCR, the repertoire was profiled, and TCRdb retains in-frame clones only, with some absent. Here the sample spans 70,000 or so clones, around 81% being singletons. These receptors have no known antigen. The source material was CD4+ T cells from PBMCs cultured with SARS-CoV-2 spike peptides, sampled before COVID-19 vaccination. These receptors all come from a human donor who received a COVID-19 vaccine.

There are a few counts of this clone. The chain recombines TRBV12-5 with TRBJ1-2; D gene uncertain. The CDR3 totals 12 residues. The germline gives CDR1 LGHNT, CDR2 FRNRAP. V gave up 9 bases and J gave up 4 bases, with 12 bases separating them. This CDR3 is CASSGGIYGYTF. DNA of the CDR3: TGTGCTAGCTCCGGCGGAATCTATGGCTACACCTTC. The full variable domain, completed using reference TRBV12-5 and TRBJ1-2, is DARVTQTPRHKVTEMGQEVTMRCQPILGHNTVFWYRQTMMQGLELLAYFRNRAPLDDSGMPKDRFSAEMPDATLATLKIQPSEPRDSAVYFCASSGGIYGYTFGSGTRLTVV.

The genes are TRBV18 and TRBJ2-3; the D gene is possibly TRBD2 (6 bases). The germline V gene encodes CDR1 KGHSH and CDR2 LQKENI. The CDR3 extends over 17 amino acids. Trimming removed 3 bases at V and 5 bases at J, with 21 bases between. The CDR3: CASSPLGVSGYQDTQYF. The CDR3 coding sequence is TGTGCCAGCTCACCTTTAGGTGTAAGCGGGTATCAAGATACGCAGTATTTT.

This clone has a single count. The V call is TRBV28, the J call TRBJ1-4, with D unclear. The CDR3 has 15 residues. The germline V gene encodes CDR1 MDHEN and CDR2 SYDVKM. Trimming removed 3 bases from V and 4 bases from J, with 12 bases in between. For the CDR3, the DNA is TGTGCCAGCAGTTTTAGTGGGCAGATTAATGAAAAACTGTTTTTT. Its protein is CASSFSGQINEKLFF.

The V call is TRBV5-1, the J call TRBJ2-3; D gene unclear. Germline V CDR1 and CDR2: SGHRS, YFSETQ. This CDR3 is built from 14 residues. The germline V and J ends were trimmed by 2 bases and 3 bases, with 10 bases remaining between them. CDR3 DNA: TGCGCCAGCAGCTTAACAGAACTGACAGATACGCAGTATTTT. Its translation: CASSLTELTDTQYF.

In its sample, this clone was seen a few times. CDR3 amino acids: CASSENGGNQPQHF. For the CDR3, the DNA is TGTGCCAGCAGTGAGAACGGGGGCAATCAGCCCCAGCATTTT. The chain couples TRBV2 to TRBJ1-5; D unclear. CDR1 is SNHLY and CDR2 is FYNNEI in the germline V gene. Between the trimmed V and J ends, which lost 3 bases and 2 bases, there was a span of 8 bases. The CDR3 is 14 residues long.

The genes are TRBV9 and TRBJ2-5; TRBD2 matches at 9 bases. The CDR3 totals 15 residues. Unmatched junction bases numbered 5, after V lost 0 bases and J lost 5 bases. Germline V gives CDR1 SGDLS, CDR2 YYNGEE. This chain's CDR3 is CASSVAASGDETQYF. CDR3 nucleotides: TGTGCCAGCAGCGTAGCGGCTAGCGGGGATGAGACCCAGTACTTC.

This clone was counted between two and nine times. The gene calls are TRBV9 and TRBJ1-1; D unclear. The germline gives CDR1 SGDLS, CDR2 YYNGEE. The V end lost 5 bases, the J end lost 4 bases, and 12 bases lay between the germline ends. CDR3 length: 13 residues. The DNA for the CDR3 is TGTGCCAGCAGTCTTAGACATGCCACTGAAGCTTTCTTT. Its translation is CASSLRHATEAFF.

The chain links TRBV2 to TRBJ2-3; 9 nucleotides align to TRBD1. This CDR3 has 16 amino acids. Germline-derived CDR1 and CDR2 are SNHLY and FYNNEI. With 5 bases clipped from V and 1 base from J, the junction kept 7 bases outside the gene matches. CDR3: CASSRGQGKGTDTQYF. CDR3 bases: TGTGCCAGCAGTCGAGGACAGGGGAAAGGCACAGATACGCAGTATTTT. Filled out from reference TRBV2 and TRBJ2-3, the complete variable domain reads EPEVTQTPSHQVTQMGQEVILRCVPISNHLYFYWYRQILGQKVEFLVSFYNNEISEKSEIFDDQFSVERPDGSNFTLKIRSTKLEDSAMYFCASSRGQGKGTDTQYFGPGTRLTVL.

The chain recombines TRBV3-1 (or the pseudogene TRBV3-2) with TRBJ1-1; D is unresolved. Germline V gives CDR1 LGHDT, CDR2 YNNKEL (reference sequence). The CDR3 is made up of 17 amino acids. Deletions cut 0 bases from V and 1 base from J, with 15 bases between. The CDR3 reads CASSQEYPTRPNTEAFF. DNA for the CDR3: TGTGCCAGCAGCCAAGAATACCCCACACGCCCGAACACTGAAGCTTTCTTT.

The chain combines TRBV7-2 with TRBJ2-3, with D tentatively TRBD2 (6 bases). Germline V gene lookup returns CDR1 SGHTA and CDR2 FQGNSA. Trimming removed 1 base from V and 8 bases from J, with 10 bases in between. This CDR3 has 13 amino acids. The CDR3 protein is CASSLGGLPTQYF. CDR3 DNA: TGTGCCAGCAGCTTAGGGGGACTCCCTACGCAGTATTTT.

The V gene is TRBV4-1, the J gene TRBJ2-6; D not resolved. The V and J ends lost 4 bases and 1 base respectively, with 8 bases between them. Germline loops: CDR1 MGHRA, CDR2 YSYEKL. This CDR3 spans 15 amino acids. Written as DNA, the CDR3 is TGCGCCAGCAGCCTCGTTTGGTCTGGGGCCAACGTCCTGACTTTC. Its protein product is CASSLVWSGANVLTF.

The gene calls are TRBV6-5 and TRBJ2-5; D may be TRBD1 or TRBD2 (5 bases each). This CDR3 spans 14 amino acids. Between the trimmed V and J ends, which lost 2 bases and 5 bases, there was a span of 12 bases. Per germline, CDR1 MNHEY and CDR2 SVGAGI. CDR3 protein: CASSYDGDAETQYF. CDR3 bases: TGTGCCAGCAGTTACGACGGGGACGCGGAGACCCAGTACTTC.

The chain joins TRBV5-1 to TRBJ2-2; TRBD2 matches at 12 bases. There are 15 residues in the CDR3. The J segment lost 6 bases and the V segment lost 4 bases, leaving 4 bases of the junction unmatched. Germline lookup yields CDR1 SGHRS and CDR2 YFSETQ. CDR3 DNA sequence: TGCGCCAGCAGCCCGGGACTAGCGGGTCCCGGGGAGCTGTTTTTT. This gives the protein CASSPGLAGPGELFF.

The CDR3 nucleotides are TGTGCCAGCGTAGTGAGAGGGAACTATGGCTACACCTTC. As protein: CASVVRGNYGYTF. V and J are TRBV2 and TRBJ1-2; unclear D gene. Germline lookup yields CDR1 SNHLY and CDR2 FYNNEI. The V and J ends lost 8 bases and 2 bases respectively, with 12 bases between them. The CDR3 is made up of 13 amino acids.

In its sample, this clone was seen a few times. The CDR3 DNA is TGTGCCAGCAGCCGAACAGGGTTCTATGGCTACACCTTC. This codes for CASSRTGFYGYTF. This chain links TRBV7-2 with TRBJ1-2, with D possibly matching TRBD1 (6 bases). Germline CDR1 SGHTA, CDR2 FQGNSA. The CDR3 is made up of 13 amino acids. Trimming cost V 5 bases and J 4 bases, with 11 bases left between them.

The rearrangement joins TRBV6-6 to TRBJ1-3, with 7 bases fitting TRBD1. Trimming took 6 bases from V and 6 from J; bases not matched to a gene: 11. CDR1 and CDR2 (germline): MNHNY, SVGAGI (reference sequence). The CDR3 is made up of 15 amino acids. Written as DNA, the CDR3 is TGTGCCAGCAGCCGTGGGACAGCCCAGGAAAACACCATATATTTT. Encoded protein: CASSRGTAQENTIYF.

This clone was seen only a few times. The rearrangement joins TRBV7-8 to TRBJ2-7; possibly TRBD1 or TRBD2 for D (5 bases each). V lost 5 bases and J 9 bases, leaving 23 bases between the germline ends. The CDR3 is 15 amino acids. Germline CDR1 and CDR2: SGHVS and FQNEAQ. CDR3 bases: TGTGCCAGCAGCCCGCACTCCCGGGACCGGGTATGGCAGTACGTC. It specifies CASSPHSRDRVWQYV.

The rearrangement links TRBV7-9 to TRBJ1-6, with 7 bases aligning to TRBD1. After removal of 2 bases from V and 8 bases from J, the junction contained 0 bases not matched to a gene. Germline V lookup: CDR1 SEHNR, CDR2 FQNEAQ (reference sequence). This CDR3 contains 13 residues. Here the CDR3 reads CASSLTGDSPLHF. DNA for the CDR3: TGTGCCAGCAGCTTAACAGGGGATTCACCCCTCCACTTT.

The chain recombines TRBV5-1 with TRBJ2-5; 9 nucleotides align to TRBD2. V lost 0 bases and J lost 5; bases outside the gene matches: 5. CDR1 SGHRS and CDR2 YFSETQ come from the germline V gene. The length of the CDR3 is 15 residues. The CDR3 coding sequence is TGCGCCAGCAGCTTGGCTAGCGGGGTGGCGGAGACCCAGTACTTC. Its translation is CASSLASGVAETQYF.

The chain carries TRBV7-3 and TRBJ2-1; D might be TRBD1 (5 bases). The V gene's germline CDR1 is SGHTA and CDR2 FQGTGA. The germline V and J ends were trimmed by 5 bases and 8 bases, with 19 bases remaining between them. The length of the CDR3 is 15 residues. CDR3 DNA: TGTGCCAGCAGCCTTTTGGGTGCAGTAGGGGATGAGCAGTTCTTC. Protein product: CASSLLGAVGDEQFF.

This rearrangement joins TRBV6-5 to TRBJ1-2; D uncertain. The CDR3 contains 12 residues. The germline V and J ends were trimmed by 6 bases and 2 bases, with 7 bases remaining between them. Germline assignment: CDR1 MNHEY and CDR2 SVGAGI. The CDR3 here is CASRKDNYGYTF. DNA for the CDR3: TGTGCCAGCAGGAAAGACAACTATGGCTACACCTTC.

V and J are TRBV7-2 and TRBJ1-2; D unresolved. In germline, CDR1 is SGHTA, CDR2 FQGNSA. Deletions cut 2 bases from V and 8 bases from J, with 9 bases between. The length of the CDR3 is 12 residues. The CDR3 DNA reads TGTGCCAGCAGCTTAATTAGATTGGGCTACACCTTC. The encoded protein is CASSLIRLGYTF.

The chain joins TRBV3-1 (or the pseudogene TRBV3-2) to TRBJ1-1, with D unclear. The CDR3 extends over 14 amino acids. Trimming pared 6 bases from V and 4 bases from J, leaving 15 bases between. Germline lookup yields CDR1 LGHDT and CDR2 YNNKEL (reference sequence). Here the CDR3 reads CASSLFLSGTEAFF. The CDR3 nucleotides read TGTGCCAGCAGTCTATTCCTCAGTGGCACTGAAGCTTTCTTT.

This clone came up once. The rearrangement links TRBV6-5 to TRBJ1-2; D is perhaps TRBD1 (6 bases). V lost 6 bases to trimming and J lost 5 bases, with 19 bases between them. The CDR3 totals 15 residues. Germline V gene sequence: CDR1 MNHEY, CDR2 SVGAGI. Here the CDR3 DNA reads TGTGCCAGCAGAAACATCACCGAGGGGGGATATGGCTACACCTTC. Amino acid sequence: CASRNITEGGYGYTF.

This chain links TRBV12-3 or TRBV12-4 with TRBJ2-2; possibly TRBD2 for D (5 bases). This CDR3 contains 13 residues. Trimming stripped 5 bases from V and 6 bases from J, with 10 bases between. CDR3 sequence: CASSPEVSGELFF. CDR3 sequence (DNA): TGTGCCAGCAGTCCGGAGGTCTCCGGGGAGCTGTTTTTT.

CDR3 nucleotides: TGTGCCAGTAGTAGAGCGGGGGGGCAGACAGATACGCAGTATTTT. It is translated as CASSRAGGQTDTQYF. This rearrangement joins TRBV19 to TRBJ2-3, with 10 bases aligning to TRBD2. The CDR3 is 15 residues long. V gave up 4 bases and J gave up 3 bases; unmatched junction bases: 4. Germline values: CDR1 LNHDA, CDR2 SQIVND (reference sequence). Full variable domain (rest looked up from reference TRBV19 and TRBJ2-3): DGGITQSPKYLFRKEGQNVTLSCEQNLNHDAMYWYRQDPGQGLRLIYYSQIVNDFQKGDIAEGYSVSREKKESFPLTVTSAQKNPTAFYLCASSRAGGQTDTQYFGPGTRLTVL.

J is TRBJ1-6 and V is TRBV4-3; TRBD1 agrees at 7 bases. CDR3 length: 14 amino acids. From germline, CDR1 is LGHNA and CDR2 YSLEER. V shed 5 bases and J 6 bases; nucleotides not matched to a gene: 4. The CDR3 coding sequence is TGCGCCAGCAGCAACTACAGGGGTAATTCACCCCTCCACTTT. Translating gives CASSNYRGNSPLHF.